This T cell receptor beta chain was sequenced for a study of T cells in Graves' hyperthyroidism and ophthalmopathy. Study-wide background: Peripheral blood samples were taken at initial diagnosis, prior to any treatment. Study-level points and caveats: Peripheral blood also featured most of the thyroid clonotypes expanded above 0.001. It was a median around 6 months before onset that the model predicted ophthalmopathy.

Criteria for exclusion of patients were uncontrolled infection, other autoimmune disease, pregnancy or lactation. Notes on this clonotype: The antigen is not known.

The CDR3 runs 14 residues. From germline, CDR1 is MDHEN and CDR2 SYDVKM. V lost 5 bases, J lost 6 bases, and 15 bases lay in between. Authors of the study amplified TCR beta CDR3 regions from RNA transcripts. HTBI primers were employed in a first-round RT-PCR of the TCR CDR3. In TCRdb, the multiplex PCR reads were re-called with MiXCR into one record per CDR3 protein. The sample shows fewer than 250,000 distinct CDR3 sequences, about a sixth of them seen only once. The receptor comes from a woman between 18 and 29 years old with Graves' ophthalmopathy. The V and J genes are TRBV28 and TRBJ2-3, with D perhaps matching TRBD2 (7 bases). Sequencing used blood. Written as DNA, the CDR3 is TGTGCCAGCAGTGGTGGGGGGGCGGGGGATACGCAGTATTTT. Translated, it gives CASSGGGAGDTQYF.